The present entry profiles one T cell receptor beta chain with its context. This specimen belongs to a study of blood T cell repertoires in COVID-19. Study-wide context: Samples came from the United States, Italy and Spain, spanning acute and convalescent COVID-19.

Authors' analysis steps: The assay estimated nucleated cells by amplifying reference gene primers. Produced via immunoSEQ multiplex PCR; TCRdb's table is partial and in-frame only. V and J calls plus clone size are reproduced from that table; the DNA served to infer D and trimming. The sample carries a few hundred thousand clones, around 89% recorded once. Adults between roughly 18 and 95 years of age took part from under 25 US areas. Symptom resolution, clearance, or two negative PCRs marked the recovered donors of Cohort 3. This CDR3 is 13 amino acids long. The V gene's germline CDR1 is LGHDT and CDR2 YNNKEL (reference sequence). The V and J ends lost 0 bases and 8 bases, in that order; junction bases with no gene match: 1.

The source is a man aged 40-50 years who had recovered from COVID-19. Material for sequencing was PBMCs or T cells enriched from blood (not recorded which). The chain combines TRBV3-1 (or the pseudogene TRBV3-2) with TRBJ2-1; the match to TRBD1 covers 7 bases. The CDR3 loop reads CASSQDRGYEQFF. Written as DNA, the CDR3 is TGTGCCAGCAGCCAAGACAGGGGGTATGAGCAGTTCTTC.